The clone carrying this T cell receptor beta chain was counted only a few times. Its antigen is still unknown. Germline values: CDR1 MGHDK, CDR2 SYGVNS. CDR3 length equals 15 residues. Trimming cost V 5 bases and J 0 bases, with 13 bases left between them. The record originates from a study of T-cell memory formation after mild COVID-19. MiXCR, applied by TCRdb to the 5' RACE reads, yields one record per CDR3 protein. The table records over 35,000 distinct CDR3 sequences, 8.5% to 10% of them present only once. Study outcomes and limitations: Mainly CM and EM harbored the contracting CD4+ clones; mainly EMRA harbored the CD8+ ones.

This sequence joins TRBV25-1 and TRBJ1-1; TRBD1 might be the D (5 bases). The sample consisted of PBMCs or a T cell subset sorted from them (not recorded which). This receptor was obtained from an adult woman who had mild COVID-19 (a few samples of this study predate the infection). Cell type and time point are not known. The CDR3 reads CASSPLRGLNTEAFF. The CDR3 DNA reads as TGTGCCAGCAGTCCCCTGAGGGGCTTGAACACTGAAGCTTTCTTT. Using reference TRBV25-1 and TRBJ1-1 for the parts outside the CDR3, the full variable domain is EADIYQTPRYLVIGTGKKITLECSQTMGHDKMYWYQQDPGMELHLIHYSYGVNSTEKGDLSSESTVSRIRTEHFPLTLESARPSHTSQYLCASSPLRGLNTEAFFGQGTRLTVV.